These T cell receptor beta chains were read from a single sample in a study of blood T cell repertoires in COVID-19. The method was immunoSEQ multiplex PCR; TCRdb's version includes in-frame clones alone and lacks a portion of them. The data contain some 450,000 clones, about 87% of them seen just once; the ten biggest clones take up around 13%. The source material was peripheral blood. The receptors derive from a woman aged 50 to 65 with COVID-19, enrolled during active disease. CDR3s include the opening cysteine and the closing phenylalanine or tryptophan. The order of the fields is J gene, D gene, clone size, V gene, CDR3 protein, CDR3 DNA. The D gene is left open where the match is weak. The listing skips clone size in some rows; elsewhere it reads once, few, many or a size class.

TRBJ1-1 - - TRBV24-1 CATSDHLGLMNTEAFF TGTGCCACCAGTGATCATCTCGGGTTGATGAACACTGAAGCTTTCTTT
TRBJ2-7 TRBD2 - TRBV15 CATSSRVSGGIYEQYF TGTGCCACCAGCAGTCGCGTTAGCGGGGGTATTTACGAGCAGTACTTC
TRBJ2-7 TRBD2 - TRBV11-2 CASSPGTSGAEQYF TGTGCCAGCAGCCCCGGGACTAGCGGGGCCGAGCAGTACTTC
TRBJ2-1 TRBD2 - TRBV2 CASMAGAASSYNEQFF TGTGCCAGCATGGCGGGAGCAGCCAGCTCCTACAATGAGCAGTTCTTC
TRBJ2-5 TRBD1 - TRBV2 CASRDRTQETQYF TGTGCCAGCAGGGACAGGACCCAAGAGACCCAGTACTTC
TRBJ1-2 TRBD1 - TRBV5-6 CASSLYEGGGYYGYTF TGTGCCAGCAGCTTGTACGAAGGAGGGGGCTACTATGGCTACACCTTC
TRBJ1-3 TRBD1 once TRBV9 CASSAAGQGFSTGNTIYF TGTGCCAGCAGCGCGGCGGGACAGGGATTTTCGACCGGAAACACCATATATTTT
TRBJ1-2 TRBD1 - TRBV10-2 CASSNRDRDGYTF TGCGCCAGCAGTAACCGGGACAGGGATGGCTACACCTTC
TRBJ2-7 - - TRBV7-3 CASSQLQGYEQYF TGTGCCAGCAGCCAATTACAGGGCTACGAGCAGTACTTC
TRBJ2-7 - - TRBV5-1 CASSPGAGTSYEQYF TGCGCCAGCTCCCCGGGTGCCGGGACTTCCTACGAGCAGTACTTC
TRBJ1-2 - - TRBV2 CASSEANGYTF TGTGCCAGCAGTGAAGCTAATGGCTACACCTTC
TRBJ2-2 TRBD1 once TRBV12-5 CASGPPQGVTGELFF TGTGCTAGTGGTCCGCCACAGGGGGTAACCGGGGAGCTGTTTTTT
TRBJ1-3 - - TRBV24-1 CAFREASSGNTIYF TGTGCCTTTCGCGAGGCCTCCTCTGGAAACACCATATATTTT
TRBJ2-3 TRBD2 - TRBV5-1 CASSKLAGETDTQYF TGCGCCAGCAGCAAACTAGCGGGGGAAACAGATACGCAGTATTTT
TRBJ2-1 - - TRBV2 CASRGDEQFF TGTGCCAGCAGAGGGGATGAGCAGTTCTTC
TRBJ2-1 - - TRBV3-1/TRBV3-2 CASSQGSPRGLYNEQFF TGTGCCAGCAGCCAAGGGAGTCCCAGGGGCCTCTACAATGAGCAGTTCTTC
TRBJ1-2 - - TRBV21-1 CASSNHPGRFNYGYTF TGTGCCAGCAGCAATCACCCAGGTCGATTTAACTATGGCTACACCTTC
TRBJ1-5 - - TRBV6-5 CASREVGSGNQPQHF TGTGCCAGCAGAGAGGTTGGTAGTGGCAATCAGCCCCAGCATTTT
TRBJ2-1 TRBD2 - TRBV4-1 CASSQPGLAGEQFF TGCGCCAGCAGCCAGCCGGGACTAGCGGGGGAGCAGTTCTTC
TRBJ2-1 - - TRBV27 CASSLEGEQEQFF TGTGCCAGCAGTTTAGAGGGGGAACAGGAGCAGTTCTTC
TRBJ1-2 - - TRBV11-2 CASSLAGQGDGYTF TGTGCCAGCAGCTTAGCCGGCCAAGGGGATGGCTACACCTTC
TRBJ1-4 - once TRBV2 CASSDRGGKLFF TGTGCCAGCAGTGATCGGGGGGGAAAACTGTTTTTT
TRBJ2-3 - - TRBV12-2 CASRPNWGGNTDTQYF TGTGCAAGTCGCCCCAATTGGGGGGGTAACACAGATACGCAGTATTTT
TRBJ1-6 - - TRBV27 CASSFVGGNNSPLHF TGTGCCAGCAGTTTTGTAGGAGGGAATAATTCACCCCTCCACTTT
TRBJ1-2 TRBD1 - TRBV18 CASSLFPDREDGYTF TGTGCCAGCTCTCTATTCCCGGACAGGGAGGATGGCTACACCTTC
TRBJ1-4 - - TRBV28 CASSYGATNEKLFF TGTGCCAGCAGTTACGGAGCAACTAATGAAAAACTGTTTTTT
TRBJ1-2 - - TRBV7-8 CASSLDAGNYGYTF TGTGCCAGCAGCTTAGATGCAGGGAACTATGGCTACACCTTC
TRBJ1-6 - - TRBV19 CASSGETGGWRSPLHF TGTGCCAGTAGTGGGGAGACCGGAGGATGGCGGTCACCCCTCCACTTT